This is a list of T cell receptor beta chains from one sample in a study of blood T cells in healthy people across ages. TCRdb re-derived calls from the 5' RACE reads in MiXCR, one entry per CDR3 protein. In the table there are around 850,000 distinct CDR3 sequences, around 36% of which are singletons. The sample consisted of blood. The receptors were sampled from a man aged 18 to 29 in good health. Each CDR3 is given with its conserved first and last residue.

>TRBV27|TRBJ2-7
CASSYSAGDLTYNEQYF
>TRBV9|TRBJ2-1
CASSARSSYNEQFF
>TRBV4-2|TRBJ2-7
CASSRPWIGFSYEQYF
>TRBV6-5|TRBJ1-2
CASRLGGKLEAYGYTF
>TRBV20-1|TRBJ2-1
CSARRSTPEQFF
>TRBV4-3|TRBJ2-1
CASSQSWRGRFNEQFF
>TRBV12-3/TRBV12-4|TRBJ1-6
CASSRQGWGSNSPLHF
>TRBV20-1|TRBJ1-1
CSASGPANTEAFF
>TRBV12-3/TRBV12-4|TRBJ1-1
CASSAPMNTEAFF
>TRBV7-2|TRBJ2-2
CASSFRRGRAGELFF
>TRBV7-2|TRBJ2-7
CASSLARVSEQYF
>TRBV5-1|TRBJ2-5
CASSFFPTGGGVQETQYF
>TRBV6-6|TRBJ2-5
CASSYVSGSEQYF
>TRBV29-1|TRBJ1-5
CSAAYRGDQPQHF
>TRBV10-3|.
CAISESSGGTYNEQYF
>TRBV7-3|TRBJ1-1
CASAQGGENTEAFF
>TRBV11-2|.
CASSWGDRGYEQYF
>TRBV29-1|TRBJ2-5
CSVERGEGQETQYF
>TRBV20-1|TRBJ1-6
CSARLNRGPSSYNSPLHF
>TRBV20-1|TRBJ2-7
CSATGRVRLPYEQYF
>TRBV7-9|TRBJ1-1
CASSLEGVNTEAFF
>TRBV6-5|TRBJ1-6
CASRPGGGNSPLNF
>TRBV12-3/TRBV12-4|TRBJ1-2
CASSPHRGTAYYGYTF
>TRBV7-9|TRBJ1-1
CASSPIGTEAFF
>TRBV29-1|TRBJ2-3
CSVRTSPTDTQYF
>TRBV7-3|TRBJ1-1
CASSLDRGRNTEAFF
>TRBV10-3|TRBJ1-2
CAISDVGGYGYTF
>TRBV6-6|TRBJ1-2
CASSPTLTGTVNYGHTF
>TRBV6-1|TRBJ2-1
CASSPGRTFVGGEQFF
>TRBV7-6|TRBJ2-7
CASSLGQGTTYEQYF
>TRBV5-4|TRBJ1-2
CASSLAGEWSGGYTF
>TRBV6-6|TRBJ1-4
CASTKGGFVDEKLFF
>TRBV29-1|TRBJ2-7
CSVVMRGGGSSYEQYF
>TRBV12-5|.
CASGLPLHRDRSYEQYF
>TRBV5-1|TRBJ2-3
CASSLAGKIADTQYF
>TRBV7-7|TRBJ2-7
CASSRNDPGQGISYEQYF
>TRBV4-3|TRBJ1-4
CASSQNRGEKLFF
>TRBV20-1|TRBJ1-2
CSARAQDGYGYTF
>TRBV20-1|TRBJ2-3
CSVDRTDTQYF
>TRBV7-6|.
CASSLWAGRTYNEQYF
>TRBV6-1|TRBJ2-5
CASSETGLETQYF
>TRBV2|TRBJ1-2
CVSRGSGTGGGYTF
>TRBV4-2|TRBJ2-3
CASSEDGTWGDTQYF
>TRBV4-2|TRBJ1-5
CASSQNIRQEYSNQPQHF
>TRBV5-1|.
CASTRDSSISYEQYF
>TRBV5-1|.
CASSLTGSYNEQYF
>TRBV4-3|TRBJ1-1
CASSQREGQEAFF
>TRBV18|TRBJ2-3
CASSLRTVGTDTQYF